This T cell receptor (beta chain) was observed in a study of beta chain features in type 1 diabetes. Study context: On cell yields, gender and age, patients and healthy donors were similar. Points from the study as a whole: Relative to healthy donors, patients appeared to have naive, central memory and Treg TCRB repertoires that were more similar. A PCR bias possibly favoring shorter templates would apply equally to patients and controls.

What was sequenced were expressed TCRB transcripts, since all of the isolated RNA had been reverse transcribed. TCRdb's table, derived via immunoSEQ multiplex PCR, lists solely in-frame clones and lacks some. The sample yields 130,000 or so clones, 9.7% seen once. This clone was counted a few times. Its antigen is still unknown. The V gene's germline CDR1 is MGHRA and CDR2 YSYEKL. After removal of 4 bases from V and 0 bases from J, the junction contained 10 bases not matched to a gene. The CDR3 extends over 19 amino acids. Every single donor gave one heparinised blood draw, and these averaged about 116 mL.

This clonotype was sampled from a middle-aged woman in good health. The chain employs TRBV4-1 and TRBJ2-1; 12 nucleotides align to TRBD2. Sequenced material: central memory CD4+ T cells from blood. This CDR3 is CASSPGLAGIQSSYNEQFF. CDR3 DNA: TGCGCCAGCAGCCCCGGACTAGCGGGGATTCAGAGCTCCTACAATGAGCAGTTCTTC.